This T cell receptor (beta chain) originates from a study of shared clonotypes between healthy human individuals. The study's findings and limits: A handful of donors showed sharing of about 5.5% of naive CD4 clonotypes. How much donors shared clonotypes was expected to be affected by sequencing depth. Unshared clonotypes carried lower generation probabilities than those common to all four donors.

An even split of each subset's genomic DNA across several immunoSEQ plates was performed. The method was immunoSEQ multiplex PCR; TCRdb's version includes in-frame clones alone and lacks a portion of them. The sample has just under 350,000 clones; roughly 70% are singletons. The CDR3 totals 13 residues. From germline, CDR1 is KGHSH and CDR2 LQKENI. Between the trimmed V and J ends, which lost 3 bases and 0 bases, there was a span of 5 bases. Concerning this clone: Its target is unknown.

The receptor's source is a man aged 25 to 45 in good health. The sequenced sample was memory CD4+ T cells sorted from blood. The subset denotes: CD45RA-negative fraction. The gene calls are TRBV18 and TRBJ1-1; no clear D gene. The CDR3 loop is CASSPELNTEAFF. The CDR3 DNA sequence: TGTGCCAGCTCACCGGAGTTGAACACTGAAGCTTTCTTT. The whole variable domain, filled in from reference TRBV18 and TRBJ1-1, reads NAGVMQNPRHLVRRRGQEARLRCSPMKGHSHVYWYRQLPEEGLKFMVYLQKENIIDESGMPKERFSAEFPKEGPSILRIQQVVRGDSAAYFCASSPELNTEAFFGQGTRLTVV.